The 15 T cell receptor beta chains presented below share a single source sample, sequenced in a study of cytomegalovirus exposure and HLA in healthy donors listed by TCRdb under 2017. The library was made by the immunoSEQ multiplex PCR assay. For the multiplex PCR, a mixture combining 60 forward primers for TCR Vbeta segments and 13 reverse primers for TCR Jbeta segments was used. TCRdb took this table from immuneACCESS and kept in-frame rearrangements with V and J called. Such tables lack part of the clones; where checked against another copy, unresolved V genes explain under half of the gap, and the rest is unexplained. The sample yields about 110,000 clones; roughly 68% were counted once. Around 9% of the sample goes to the ten largest clones. Sequenced material: PBMCs. These receptors were taken from a man younger than 45 in good health and CMV-seropositive.

V usage is TRBV5-1 and J usage is TRBJ2-3; TRBD1 matches 10 bases. Unmatched junction bases numbered 6, after V lost 7 bases and J lost 4 bases. The CDR3 has 14 amino acids. Germline loops: CDR1 SGHRS, CDR2 YFSETQ. For the CDR3, the DNA is TGCGCCAGCCATTTAGGACAGGGGGCAGATACGCAGTATTTT. Translating it yields CASHLGQGADTQYF.

The rearrangement joins TRBV9 to TRBJ1-3; D gene ambiguous. Germline CDR1 is SGDLS and CDR2 is YYNGEE. Trimming removed 0 bases from V and 8 bases from J, with 6 bases in between. The CDR3 has 12 amino acids. CDR3 sequence (DNA): TGTGCCAGCAGCGTAGCGGAGGACACCATATATTTT. Protein product: CASSVAEDTIYF.

V and J are TRBV9 and TRBJ2-1; possibly TRBD2 for D (6 bases). V was cut by 0 bases and J by 3 bases, with 13 bases left in between. The CDR3 length is 16 residues. Germline assignment: CDR1 SGDLS and CDR2 YYNGEE. The CDR3 sequence: CASSVDRREGYNEQFF. DNA of the CDR3: TGTGCCAGCAGCGTAGATAGGAGGGAAGGCTACAATGAGCAGTTCTTC.

The chain joins TRBV7-6 to TRBJ2-1; D is possibly TRBD1 (6 bases). Germline V gives CDR1 SGHVS, CDR2 FNYEAQ. Trimming shortened V by 1 base and J by 2 bases, and 9 bases separated the two germline ends. The CDR3 has 15 residues. The CDR3 DNA sequence: TGTGCCAGCAGCTTAGGGGCAGGGGCCTACAATGAGCAGTTCTTC. Protein: CASSLGAGAYNEQFF.

V and J are TRBV28 and TRBJ2-2; D gene unclear. Germline V gene sequence: CDR1 MDHEN, CDR2 SYDVKM. The V gene lost 6 bases and the J gene lost 3 bases, with 14 bases spanning the gap. This CDR3 is built from 15 residues. CDR3 sequence (DNA): TGTGCCAGCAGCCTTAGCCCTAGGTACACCGGGGAGCTGTTTTTT. Encoded protein: CASSLSPRYTGELFF.

This clone has more than one count but fewer than ten. The chain has TRBV19 and TRBJ2-7, with D unclear. CDR3 size: 13 residues. The germline V gene encodes CDR1 LNHDA and CDR2 SQIVND (reference sequence). Trimming removed 3 bases at V and 2 bases at J, with 8 bases between. The CDR3 bases are TGTGCCAGTAGTATGAGAGTCGCCTACGAGCAGTACTTC. Encoded protein: CASSMRVAYEQYF. Drawing the rest from reference TRBV19 and TRBJ2-7, the complete variable domain is DGGITQSPKYLFRKEGQNVTLSCEQNLNHDAMYWYRQDPGQGLRLIYYSQIVNDFQKGDIAEGYSVSREKKESFPLTVTSAQKNPTAFYLCASSMRVAYEQYFGPGTRLTVT.

Only a few counts were recorded for this clone. The chain recombines TRBV7-3 with TRBJ2-3; possibly TRBD1 for D (5 bases). Between the trimmed V and J ends, which lost 3 bases and 4 bases, there was a span of 5 bases. Germline-derived CDR1 and CDR2 are SGHTA and FQGTGA. The CDR3 runs to 12 residues. The CDR3 nucleotides are TGTGCCAGCAGCTTGGGGCCAGATACGCAGTATTTT. This encodes CASSLGPDTQYF.

The CDR3 is CASSGDRYYEQYF. The CDR3 bases are TGTGCCAGCAGTGGGGACAGGTACTACGAGCAGTACTTC. V and J are TRBV6-1 and TRBJ2-5; 8 bases map to TRBD1. The DNA end lines up better with TRBJ2-7; the J call may be wrong. The CDR3 runs 13 residues. Germline-derived CDR1 and CDR2 are MNHNS and SASEGT.

The chain employs TRBV5-1 and TRBJ1-5; 8 bases map to TRBD1. The CDR3 is 14 residues long. The ends lost 4 bases at V and 3 bases at J; junction bases unmatched: 3. Germline lookup yields CDR1 SGHRS and CDR2 YFSETQ. CDR3 DNA: TGCGCCAGCAGCACGGGACAGGACAATCAGCCCCAGCATTTT. It yields the protein CASSTGQDNQPQHF.

The CDR3 DNA is TGCGCCAGTGCTCTTGTTGACAGGAACAATCAGCCCCAGCATTTT. Its translation is CASALVDRNNQPQHF. The chain is built from TRBV4-1 and TRBJ1-5; maybe TRBD1 (6 bases). There are 15 residues in the CDR3. V lost 9 bases to trimming and J lost 3 bases, with 18 bases between them. Per the germline V gene, CDR1 is MGHRA and CDR2 is YSYEKL.

Comment on this clone: A read error may account for a junction end that differs from germline. This sample includes further DNA sequences coding for the same CDR3. The chain joins TRBV19 to TRBJ1-1; TRBD1 might be the D (5 bases). CDR3 length equals 14 residues. The germline CDR1 and CDR2 sequences are LNHDA and SQIVND (reference sequence). The CDR3 sequence: CASSIPGLYTEAFF. For the CDR3, the DNA is TGTGCCAGTAGTATACCAGGGTTATACACCGAAGCTTTCTTT.

This clone came up a few times. The V call is TRBV29-1, the J call TRBJ2-7; 8 bases line up with TRBD1. Germline V gene sequence: CDR1 SQVTM, CDR2 ANQGSEA. The CDR3 covers 12 residues. J gave up 4 bases and V 5 bases, and 4 bases lay outside the gene matches. The CDR3 coding sequence is TGCAGCGTTCCAGGGGGCGAATACGAGCAGTACTTC. This gives the protein CSVPGGEYEQYF.

The chain couples TRBV6-5 to TRBJ1-4; the D gene is possibly TRBD1 (6 bases). The ends were cut back, 8 bases at V and 0 bases at J, with 10 bases in the middle. The germline V gene has CDR1 MNHEY and CDR2 SVGAGI. CDR3 length: 14 residues. The CDR3 loop reads CASGGGATNEKLFF. The CDR3 region has the DNA TGTGCCAGCGGGGGGGGCGCAACTAATGAAAAACTGTTTTTT.

The gene calls are TRBV5-1 and TRBJ2-7, with TRBD1 identical over 9 bases. The CDR3 is 14 residues long. The germline CDR1 and CDR2 sequences are SGHRS and YFSETQ. The junction had 4 bases not matched to a gene; V was cut back by 2 bases and J by 4 bases. CDR3 in amino acids: CASSFQGQGYEQYF. The CDR3 coding sequence is TGCGCCAGCAGCTTTCAGGGACAGGGATACGAGCAGTACTTC.

V usage is TRBV30 and J usage is TRBJ1-4, with D possibly matching TRBD1 (5 bases). The germline V gene has CDR1 GTSNPN and CDR2 SVGIG (reference sequence). Trimming took 0 bases from V and 0 from J, leaving 17 bases between them. There are 18 residues in the CDR3. The CDR3 DNA follows: TGTGCCTGGAGTGTAGTTGACAGCCACTCTGCAACTAATGAAAAACTGTTTTTT. It encodes CAWSVVDSHSATNEKLFF.